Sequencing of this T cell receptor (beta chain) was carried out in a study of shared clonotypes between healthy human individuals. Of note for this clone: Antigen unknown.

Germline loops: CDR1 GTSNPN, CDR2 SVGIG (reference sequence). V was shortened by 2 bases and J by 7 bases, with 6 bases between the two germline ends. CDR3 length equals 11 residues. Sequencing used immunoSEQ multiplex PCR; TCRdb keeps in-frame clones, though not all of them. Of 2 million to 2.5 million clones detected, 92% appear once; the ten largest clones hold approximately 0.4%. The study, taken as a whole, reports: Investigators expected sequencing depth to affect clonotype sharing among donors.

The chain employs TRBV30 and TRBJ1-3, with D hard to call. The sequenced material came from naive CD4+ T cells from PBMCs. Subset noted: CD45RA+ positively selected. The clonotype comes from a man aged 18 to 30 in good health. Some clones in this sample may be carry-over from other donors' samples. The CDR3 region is CAWSPVNTIYF. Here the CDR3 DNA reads TGTGCCTGGAGTCCGGTGAACACCATATATTTT.